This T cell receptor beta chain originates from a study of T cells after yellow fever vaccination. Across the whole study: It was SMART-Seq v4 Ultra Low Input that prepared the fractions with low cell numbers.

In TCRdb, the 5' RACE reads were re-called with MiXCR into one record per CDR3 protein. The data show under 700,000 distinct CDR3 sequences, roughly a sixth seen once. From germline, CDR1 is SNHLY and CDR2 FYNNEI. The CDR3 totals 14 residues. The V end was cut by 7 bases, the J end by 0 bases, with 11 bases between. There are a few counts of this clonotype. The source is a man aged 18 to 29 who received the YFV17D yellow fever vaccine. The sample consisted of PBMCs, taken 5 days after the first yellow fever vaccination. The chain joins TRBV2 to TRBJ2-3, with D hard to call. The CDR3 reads CASTRHKSTDTQYF. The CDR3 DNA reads TGTGCCAGCACCCGACATAAAAGCACAGATACGCAGTATTTT. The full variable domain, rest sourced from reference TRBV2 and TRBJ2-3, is EPEVTQTPSHQVTQMGQEVILRCVPISNHLYFYWYRQILGQKVEFLVSFYNNEISEKSEIFDDQFSVERPDGSNFTLKIRSTKLEDSAMYFCASTRHKSTDTQYFGPGTRLTVL.